The source of this T cell receptor (beta chain) is a study of molecular identifiers for immune sequencing clone quantification. Study findings and constraints: Effector cells had over 98% of their molecules in clones above 20 RNA copies, while naive cells had under 1%.

The length of the CDR3 is 14 residues. The V and J ends lost 5 bases and 2 bases, in that order; junction bases with no gene match: 4. Germline V gene data show CDR1 as SEHNR and CDR2 as FQNEAQ (reference sequence). A single record per CDR3 protein comes from TCRdb applying MiXCR to the PCR reads. The sample records under 350,000 distinct CDR3 sequences, under 25% being singletons. This clonotype was seen many times. Its antigen remains unknown. The chain employs TRBV7-9 and TRBJ2-7; TRBD1 matches 9 bases. The receptor was derived from a human donor in good health. Some libraries in this study had Jurkat cell RNA spiked in. What was sequenced was naive CD8+ T cells from blood, with Jurkat cell RNA spiked in. Stated subset: FACS-sorted CD8+CD4-CCR7+CD45RA+ naive T cells. CDR3 sequence: CASSRGQGPYEQYF. CDR3 DNA: TGTGCCAGCAGCCGAGGACAGGGGCCCTACGAGCAGTACTTC. Together with reference TRBV7-9 and TRBJ2-7, the CDR3 gives the full variable domain: DTGVSQNPRHKITKRGQNVTFRCDPISEHNRLYWYRQTLGQGPEFLTYFQNEAQLEKSRLLSDRFSAERPKGSFSTLEIQRTEQGDSAMYLCASSRGQGPYEQYFGPGTRLTVT.